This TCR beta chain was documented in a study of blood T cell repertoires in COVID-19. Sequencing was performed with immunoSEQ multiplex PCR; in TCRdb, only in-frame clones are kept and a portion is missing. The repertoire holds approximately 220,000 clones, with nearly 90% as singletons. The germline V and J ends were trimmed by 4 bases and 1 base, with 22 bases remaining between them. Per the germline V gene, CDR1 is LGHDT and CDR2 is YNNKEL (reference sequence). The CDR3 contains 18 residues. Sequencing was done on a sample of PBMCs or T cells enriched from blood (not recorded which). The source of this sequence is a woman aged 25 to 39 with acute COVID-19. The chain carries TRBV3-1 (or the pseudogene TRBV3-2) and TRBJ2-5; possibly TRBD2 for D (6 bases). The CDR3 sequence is CASSPRGASYRRQETQYF. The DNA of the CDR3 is TGTGCCAGCAGCCCACGCGGGGCTAGCTACCGGCGCCAAGAGACCCAGTACTTC.